This TCR beta chain appears in the sequencing data of a study of blood T cell repertoires in COVID-19. Study background: There were acute and convalescent COVID-19 samples, and they came from the United States, Italy and Spain. T cells, B-cell-depleted T cells, or PBMCs supplied cDNA or gDNA.

The V segment lost 6 bases and the J segment 2 bases; nucleotides outside the gene matches: 6. CDR3 length: 14 amino acids. In germline, CDR1 is MNHEY, CDR2 SVGAGI. TCRdb's copy holds only in-frame clones and misses some; the assay was immunoSEQ multiplex PCR. The data contain roughly 380,000 clones, roughly nine tenths of them singletons. Seattle patients were enrolled while actively infected and followed longitudinally. This chain links TRBV6-5 with TRBJ1-1; TRBD1 matches at 7 bases. Sequenced input: peripheral blood. This TCR was sampled from a woman aged 60-75 years with COVID-19, enrolled during active disease. The CDR3 region is CASRPGQLNTEAFF. CDR3 nucleotide sequence: TGTGCCAGCAGACCGGGACAGTTAAACACTGAAGCTTTCTTT.